The 13 T cell receptor beta chains presented below share a single source sample, sequenced in a study of blood T cell repertoires in COVID-19. The data were produced by immunoSEQ multiplex PCR, yet TCRdb's version contains in-frame clones alone and is incomplete. The table shows 200,000 to 300,000 clones, with around 90% occurring only once. Sequenced: peripheral blood. These receptors were taken from a man aged 25 to 40 with COVID-19, enrolled during active disease.

This clone came up once. This rearrangement joins TRBV4-1 to TRBJ2-7, with D possibly being TRBD1 (6 bases). The CDR3 covers 14 residues. Looked up from germline, CDR1 is MGHRA and CDR2 is YSYEKL. Deletions cut 2 bases from V and 3 bases from J, with 11 bases between. The CDR3 coding sequence is TGCGCCAGCAGCCAACTGGGGACACTCTACGAGCAGTACTTC. It codes for CASSQLGTLYEQYF.

The CDR3 loop reads CASSPDREYNEQFF. CDR3 sequence (DNA): TGCGCCAGCAGCCCTGACAGGGAGTACAATGAGCAGTTCTTC. The rearrangement uses TRBV5-1 and TRBJ2-1; TRBD1 aligns across 7 bases. CDR1 and CDR2 from the germline V gene are SGHRS and YFSETQ. Losses at the gene ends were 4 bases for V and 4 bases for J; bases not matched to a gene: 5. This CDR3 spans 14 amino acids.

The chain joins TRBV2 to TRBJ1-6; possibly TRBD1 for D (6 bases). CDR3 length: 14 residues. The V gene's germline CDR1 is SNHLY and CDR2 FYNNEI. Between the trimmed V and J ends, which lost 2 bases and 16 bases, there was a span of 18 bases. The DNA of the CDR3 is TGTGCCAGCAGTGAACGGAACACCCAAGGGGGTCTCCACTTT. It is translated as CASSERNTQGGLHF. Together with reference TRBV2 and TRBJ1-6, the CDR3 gives the full variable domain: EPEVTQTPSHQVTQMGQEVILRCVPISNHLYFYWYRQILGQKVEFLVSFYNNEISEKSEIFDDQFSVERPDGSNFTLKIRSTKLEDSAMYFCASSERNTQGGLHFGNGTRLTVT.

This clone showed up just once. This chain links TRBV9 with TRBJ1-3, with 9 bases aligning to TRBD1. Unmatched junction bases numbered 15, after V lost 4 bases and J lost 4 bases. The germline V gene encodes CDR1 SGDLS and CDR2 YYNGEE. The CDR3 length is 18 residues. The CDR3 nucleotides read TGTGCCAGCAGCCCAGGGACAGGGTATCTGATGGTCGGAAACACCATATATTTT. Translated: CASSPGTGYLMVGNTIYF.

The CDR3 spells CASRAGTQLGPQHF. DNA for the CDR3: TGTGCCAGCAGGGCCGGGACACAGCTGGGGCCCCAGCATTTT. The rearrangement links TRBV6-5 to TRBJ1-5; possible D gene TRBD1, 6 bases. This CDR3 spans 14 amino acids. V lost 6 bases, J lost 9 bases, and 18 bases lay in between. Germline CDR1 MNHEY, CDR2 SVGAGI.

The V and J genes are TRBV2 and TRBJ2-1, with D unresolved. The CDR3 loop spans 14 amino acids. Germline V gene data show CDR1 as SNHLY and CDR2 as FYNNEI. With 2 bases removed from V and 10 bases from J, the gap between germline ends came to 15 bases. The CDR3 spells CASSERLSAGEQFF. Here the CDR3 DNA reads TGTGCCAGCAGTGAAAGACTGTCTGCCGGCGAGCAGTTCTTC.

The chain employs TRBV3-1 (or the pseudogene TRBV3-2) and TRBJ2-1; D possibly corresponds to TRBD2 (5 bases). Germline V gene lookup returns CDR1 LGHDT and CDR2 YNNKEL (reference sequence). CDR3 size: 14 residues. V lost 0 bases and J 8 bases, leaving 11 bases between the germline ends. CDR3 sequence: CASSQELGPHEQFF. The CDR3 DNA is TGTGCCAGCAGCCAAGAACTAGGGCCCCATGAGCAGTTCTTC.

Concerning this clone: The same CDR3 is also encoded by other DNA sequences in this sample. This chain uses TRBV11-2 with TRBJ2-7; 7 bases map to TRBD2. With V trimmed by 3 bases and J by 3 bases, 5 bases remained unmatched. Germline lookup yields CDR1 SGHAT and CDR2 FQNNGV. The CDR3 consists of 14 residues. The CDR3 region has the DNA TGTGCCAGCAGCTTTGCCGGGAGGATCTACGAGCAGTACTTC. It codes for CASSFAGRIYEQYF. Drawing the rest from reference TRBV11-2 and TRBJ2-7, the complete variable domain is EAGVAQSPRYKIIEKRQSVAFWCNPISGHATLYWYQQILGQGPKLLIQFQNNGVVDDSQLPKDRFSAERLKGVDSTLKIQPAKLEDSAVYLCASSFAGRIYEQYFGPGTRLTVT.

This chain joins TRBV5-1 and TRBJ2-7, with 10 bases that match TRBD2. The CDR3 is 14 residues long. The J segment lost 1 base and the V segment lost 5 bases, leaving 3 bases of the junction unmatched. Germline loops: CDR1 SGHRS, CDR2 YFSETQ. Here the CDR3 reads CASSSSGGSYEQYF. In nucleotides, the CDR3 is TGCGCCAGCAGTTCTAGCGGGGGATCCTACGAGCAGTACTTC. The full variable domain, its missing parts supplied by reference TRBV5-1 and TRBJ2-7, is KAGVTQTPRYLIKTRGQQVTLSCSPISGHRSVSWYQQTPGQGLQFLFEYFSETQRNKGNFPGRFSGRQFSNSRSEMNVSTLELGDSALYLCASSSSGGSYEQYFGPGTRLTVT.

CDR3 sequence reads: CASSLVFAGDGYTF. The DNA of the CDR3 is TGTGCCAGCAGCTTAGTTTTCGCAGGTGATGGCTACACCTTC. The chain has TRBV7-9 and TRBJ1-2, with D hard to call. This CDR3 comprises 14 residues. The V end lost 1 base, the J end lost 6 bases, and 12 bases lay between the germline ends. The germline gives CDR1 SEHNR, CDR2 FQNEAQ (reference sequence).

This chain joins TRBV7-2 and TRBJ1-2, with a possible D match to TRBD1 (5 bases). Between the trimmed V and J ends, which lost 3 bases and 3 bases, there was a span of 11 bases. This CDR3 has 14 residues. The germline V gene has CDR1 SGHTA and CDR2 FQGNSA. Written as DNA, the CDR3 is TGTGCCAGCAGCTTGACGCGGGGGGACTATGGCTACACCTTC. It is translated as CASSLTRGDYGYTF. The whole variable domain, filled in from reference TRBV7-2 and TRBJ1-2, reads GAGVSQSPSNKVTEKGKDVELRCDPISGHTALYWYRQSLGQGLEFLIYFQGNSAPDKSGLPSDRFSAERTGGSVSTLTIQRTQQEDSAVYLCASSLTRGDYGYTFGSGTRLTVV.

This chain connects TRBV10-3 to TRBJ1-3; 7 bases map to TRBD1. J was trimmed by 3 bases and V by 3 bases; bases with no gene match: 11. The CDR3 covers 17 residues. Germline lookup yields CDR1 ENHRY and CDR2 SYGVKD. The CDR3 loop reads CAISETATGVYGNTIYF. CDR3 DNA sequence: TGTGCCATCAGTGAAACGGCCACAGGGGTATATGGAAACACCATATATTTT.

The rearrangement links TRBV6-5 to TRBJ2-2; D is perhaps TRBD2 (7 bases). In germline, CDR1 is MNHEY, CDR2 SVGAGI. V was cut by 7 bases and J by 7 bases, with 19 bases left in between. There are 15 residues in the CDR3. CDR3 amino acids: CASNQRPGGHGELFF. The CDR3 DNA follows: TGTGCCAGCAACCAGCGCCCGGGGGGCCACGGGGAGCTGTTTTTT.